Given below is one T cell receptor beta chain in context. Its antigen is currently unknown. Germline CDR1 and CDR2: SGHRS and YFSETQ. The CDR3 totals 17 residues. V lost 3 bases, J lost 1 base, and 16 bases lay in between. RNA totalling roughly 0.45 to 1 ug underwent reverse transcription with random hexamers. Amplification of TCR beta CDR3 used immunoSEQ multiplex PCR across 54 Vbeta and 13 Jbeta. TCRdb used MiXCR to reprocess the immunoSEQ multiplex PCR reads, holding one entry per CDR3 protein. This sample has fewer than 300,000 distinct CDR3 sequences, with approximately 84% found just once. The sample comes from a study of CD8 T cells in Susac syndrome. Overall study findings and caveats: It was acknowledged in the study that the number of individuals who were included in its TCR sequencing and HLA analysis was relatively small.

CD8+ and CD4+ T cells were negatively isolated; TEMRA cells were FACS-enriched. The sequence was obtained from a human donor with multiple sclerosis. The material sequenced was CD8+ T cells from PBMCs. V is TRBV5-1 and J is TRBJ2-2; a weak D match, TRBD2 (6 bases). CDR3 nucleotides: TGCGCCAGCAGCTCCCCCCGGGGACTCCGGAACACCGGGGAGCTGTTTTTT. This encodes CASSSPRGLRNTGELFF. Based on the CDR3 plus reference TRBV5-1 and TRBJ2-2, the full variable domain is KAGVTQTPRYLIKTRGQQVTLSCSPISGHRSVSWYQQTPGQGLQFLFEYFSETQRNKGNFPGRFSGRQFSNSRSEMNVSTLELGDSALYLCASSSPRGLRNTGELFFGEGSRLTVL.